This record covers a single TCR beta chain. These data originate in a study of blood T cell repertoires in COVID-19. The J segment lost 7 bases and the V segment lost 6 bases, leaving 5 bases of the junction unmatched. The CDR3 loop spans 14 amino acids. Per the germline V gene, CDR1 is LNHDA and CDR2 is SQIVND (reference sequence). Repertoires were generated with immunoSEQ multiplex PCR, while TCRdb's copy carries only in-frame clones and drops some. The data show around 190,000 clones, with about four fifths seen just once and about 8.3% held by the top ten. The TCR sequence derives from a woman in her 70s with COVID-19, enrolled during active disease. The sample taken for sequencing was peripheral blood. This chain joins TRBV19 and TRBJ1-4; the match to TRBD1 covers 10 bases. CDR3 sequence: CASSPTGGVEKLFF. Here the CDR3 DNA reads TGTGCCAGTAGCCCGACAGGGGGCGTTGAAAAACTGTTTTTT.